This T cell receptor beta chain was sequenced in a study of metastatic and nonmetastatic thyroid tumors. Background on the study: Malignant thyroid and benign thyroid patients provided blood and tumor or nodule tissue whose repertoires were compared.

The table lists this clone with many counts. TCRdb reanalyzed the PCR reads with MiXCR. The repertoire consists of 35,000 to 50,000 clones, with around a fifth occurring once and the leading ten covering around 17%. V dropped 1 base and J dropped 2 bases, with 12 bases sitting between them. Germline CDR1 reads SGHDN; CDR2 reads FVKESK. The CDR3 loop spans 15 amino acids. Patients underwent thyroid surgery, and none had received any treatment before it. The chain has TRBV14 and TRBJ2-7; possibly TRBD2 for D (6 bases). Sequenced input: blood. This clonotype originated in a female donor with papillary thyroid cancer or a benign thyroid nodule (not recorded which). Some clones in this sample may be carry-over from other donors' samples. The CDR3 loop reads CASSQGTTETYEQYF. The CDR3 region has the DNA TGTGCCAGCAGCCAAGGGACTACGGAGACCTACGAGCAGTACTTC.